Listed below are T cell receptor beta chains from one sample, sequenced in a study of graft-versus-host responses after intestinal transplantation. Clones were sequenced by immunoSEQ multiplex PCR, and TCRdb holds only the in-frame ones, with some missing. This table holds tens of thousands of clones, roughly 90% found once. Antigens for these TCRs are unknown. Sequences were derived from unstimulated CD4+ T cells sorted from spleen or lymph node cells, sampled before intestinal transplant. These receptors all stem from a human donor who received an intestinal transplant. Each CDR3 is given with its conserved first and last residue. A D gene is named only where the DNA matches it firmly. A clone size is listed for some rows: how often the clone was seen (once, few, many), or a class if it is expanded.

size	D	J	V	CDR3	DNA
-	-	TRBJ1-1	TRBV27	CASSFRGVGPFEAFF	TGTGCCAGCAGTTTCCGAGGGGTGGGACCGTTCGAAGCTTTCTTT
-	TRBD1	TRBJ1-2	TRBV2	CASRTGGYGYTF	TGTGCCAGCAGGACAGGGGGCTATGGCTACACCTTC
-	-	TRBJ2-5	TRBV5-4	CASSLYRYQETQYF	TGTGCCAGCAGCTTGTATAGGTATCAAGAGACCCAGTACTTC
-	-	TRBJ2-1	TRBV4-1	CASSQELGNEQFF	TGCGCCAGCAGCCAAGAATTGGGCAATGAGCAGTTCTTC
-	-	TRBJ2-3	TRBV2	CATLKAGSTDTQYF	TGTGCCACCTTAAAGGCGGGATCCACAGATACGCAGTATTTT
-	TRBD1	TRBJ1-1	TRBV30	CAWSWTHPGQVGTEAFF	TGTGCCTGGAGCTGGACCCACCCCGGACAGGTTGGGACTGAAGCTTTCTTT
-	-	TRBJ1-1	TRBV18	CASSPLEAEAFF	TGTGCCAGCTCACCCCTGGAGGCTGAAGCTTTCTTT
once	-	TRBJ1-3	TRBV25-1	CASRETGAGNTIYF	TGTGCCAGCAGGGAAACGGGAGCTGGAAACACCATATATTTT
-	TRBD1	TRBJ1-6	TRBV5-6	CASSAGQGVSLYNSPLHF	TGTGCCAGCAGCGCTGGACAGGGGGTATCTCTCTATAATTCACCCCTCCACTTT
-	-	TRBJ1-3	TRBV7-9	CASSNDRTSGNTIYF	TGTGCCAGCAGCAATGACAGGACCTCTGGAAACACCATATATTTT
-	-	TRBJ1-5	TRBV18	CASSPFHMSNQPQHF	TGTGCCAGCTCACCATTCCATATGAGCAATCAGCCCCAGCATTTT
-	-	TRBJ1-5	TRBV15	CATSRDKGFPQHF	TGTGCCACCAGCAGAGATAAGGGATTCCCTCAGCATTTT
-	-	TRBJ1-1	TRBV19	CASRLRENTEAFF	TGTGCCAGTAGACTCCGGGAGAACACTGAAGCTTTCTTT
-	TRBD1	TRBJ2-1	TRBV19	CASSRTDRGRRDNEQFF	TGTGCCAGTAGTAGGACTGACAGGGGTCGTAGGGACAATGAGCAGTTCTTC
-	-	TRBJ2-1	TRBV9	CASSVGDYDNEQFF	TGTGCCAGCAGCGTAGGCGACTATGACAATGAGCAGTTCTTC
few	-	TRBJ1-2	TRBV6-5	CASSPPFNYGYTF	TGTGCCAGCAGCCCCCCGTTTAACTATGGCTACACCTTC
-	-	TRBJ2-1	TRBV7-2	CASSSRLDGNNEQFF	TGTGCCAGCAGCTCCCGACTAGATGGAAACAATGAGCAGTTCTTC
-	-	TRBJ2-1	TRBV6-5	CASKMDAGYNEQFF	TGTGCCAGCAAAATGGACGCGGGCTACAATGAGCAGTTCTTC
-	-	TRBJ1-5	TRBV6-5	CASSYSGGSNQPQHF	TGTGCCAGCAGTTACTCCGGAGGGTCCAATCAGCCCCAGCATTTT
-	-	TRBJ1-2	TRBV2	CASSENSYGYTF	TGTGCCAGCAGTGAAAACAGCTATGGCTACACCTTC
-	TRBD2	TRBJ2-2	TRBV27	CASSLSRLAGNTGELFF	TGTGCCAGCAGTTTAAGCCGACTAGCGGGGAACACCGGGGAGCTGTTTTTT
-	TRBD2	TRBJ2-1	TRBV29-1	CSVEGGWGLAGAKGNEQFF	TGCAGCGTTGAAGGGGGCTGGGGACTAGCGGGAGCGAAAGGGAATGAGCAGTTCTTC
-	TRBD1	TRBJ2-7	TRBV5-1	CASSRYRDRGTYEQYF	TGCGCCAGCAGCCGCTATCGGGACAGGGGAACCTACGAGCAGTACTTC
once	-	TRBJ2-4	TRBV29-1	CSAGDSGLAKNIQYF	TGCAGCGCCGGCGACTCGGGCTTGGCCAAAAACATTCAGTACTTC
-	TRBD1	TRBJ1-2	TRBV27	CASSSGRGNYGYTF	TGTGCCAGCAGTTCAGGCAGGGGGAACTATGGCTACACCTTC
-	TRBD1	TRBJ2-1	TRBV5-1	CASSSPRQGFRNNEQFF	TGCGCCAGCAGCTCACCGAGACAGGGGTTTAGGAACAATGAGCAGTTCTTC
-	TRBD1	TRBJ1-6	TRBV9	CASSAGQGRVNSPLHF	TGTGCCAGCAGCGCCGGACAGGGGCGTGTGAATTCACCCCTCCACTTT
-	-	TRBJ2-5	TRBV9	CASSVASQETQYF	TGTGCCAGCAGCGTGGCCTCTCAAGAGACCCAGTACTTC
-	TRBD2	TRBJ2-1	TRBV7-2	CASSLDGLAGRNEQFF	TGTGCCAGCAGCTTAGACGGACTAGCGGGCCGTAATGAGCAGTTCTTC
-	-	TRBJ2-7	TRBV6-6	CASSYSARNSYEQYF	TGTGCCAGCAGTTACTCGGCCAGAAACTCCTACGAGCAGTACTTC
-	-	TRBJ1-4	TRBV6-5	CASSQRQATNEKLFF	TGTGCCAGCAGTCAACGACAGGCAACTAATGAAAAACTGTTTTTT
-	TRBD1	TRBJ1-1	TRBV29-1	CSVEKGTANTEAFF	TGCAGCGTTGAAAAAGGGACAGCGAACACTGAAGCTTTCTTT
once	-	TRBJ2-2	TRBV5-1	CASSFEGANTGELFF	TGCGCCAGCAGCTTTGAGGGAGCGAACACCGGGGAGCTGTTTTTT
once	-	TRBJ2-7	TRBV5-1	CASSYTGEPYEQYF	TGCGCCAGCAGCTATACGGGGGAACCCTACGAGCAGTACTTC
-	TRBD2	TRBJ2-2	TRBV27	CASSIRLAGAAGELFF	TGTGCCAGCAGTATTCGACTAGCGGGAGCTGCCGGGGAGCTGTTTTTT
-	-	TRBJ1-1	TRBV2	CARQDPWNTEAFF	TGTGCCAGACAGGACCCGTGGAACACTGAAGCTTTCTTT
-	-	TRBJ2-5	TRBV18	CASSHGTTQETQYF	TGTGCCAGCTCCCACGGCACAACCCAAGAGACCCAGTACTTC
-	-	TRBJ2-1	TRBV7-6	CASSFNLNEQFF	TGTGCCAGCAGCTTTAATTTAAATGAGCAGTTCTTC
-	TRBD2	TRBJ2-7	TRBV19	CASSYSAGSYEQYF	TGTGCCAGTAGTTATTCAGCGGGGTCCTACGAGCAGTACTTC
-	-	TRBJ1-2	TRBV7-9	CASSRENYGYTF	TGTGCCAGCAGCCGGGAGAACTATGGCTACACCTTC
-	TRBD1	TRBJ1-2	TRBV5-1	CASSWSGTGYGYTF	TGCGCCAGCAGTTGGTCCGGGACAGGCTATGGCTACACCTTC
-	TRBD1	TRBJ1-2	TRBV6-1	CASRRDRGGGYTF	TGTGCCAGCAGACGAGACAGGGGTGGCGGCTACACCTTC
-	TRBD2	TRBJ2-3	TRBV27	CASIPVAGGPSTRTDTQYF	TGTGCCAGCATTCCTGTCGCGGGAGGGCCCTCGACTCGCACAGATACGCAGTATTTT
-	-	TRBJ1-4	TRBV29-1	CSVQNYRDGNEKLFF	TGCAGCGTTCAAAACTACAGGGATGGGAATGAAAAACTGTTTTTT
-	-	TRBJ2-2	TRBV6-5	CASRPTETGELFF	TGTGCCAGCAGACCCACAGAGACCGGGGAGCTGTTTTTT
-	TRBD1	TRBJ1-2	TRBV14	CASSLHGQGYGYTF	TGTGCCAGCAGCCTTCACGGACAGGGGTATGGCTACACCTTC
-	TRBD1	TRBJ1-1	TRBV4-1	CASSQDRDRVRLGNTEAFF	TGCGCCAGCAGCCAGGACCGGGACAGGGTGAGATTAGGGAACACTGAAGCTTTCTTT
-	TRBD1	TRBJ1-5	TRBV19	CATKWDRGFNQPQHF	TGTGCCACCAAATGGGACAGGGGATTCAATCAGCCCCAGCATTTT
once	-	TRBJ2-3	TRBV4-2	CASSQGLATRSTDTQYF	TGTGCCAGCAGCCAAGGGTTGGCAACCCGTTCCACAGATACGCAGTATTTT
-	-	TRBJ1-5	TRBV28	CASSSLPDGQPQHF	TGTGCCAGCAGTTCCCTTCCGGACGGTCAGCCCCAGCATTTT
-	-	TRBJ2-7	TRBV23-1	CASSQNLAERIF	TGCGCCAGCAGTCAGAATCTAGCTGAAAGGATCTTC